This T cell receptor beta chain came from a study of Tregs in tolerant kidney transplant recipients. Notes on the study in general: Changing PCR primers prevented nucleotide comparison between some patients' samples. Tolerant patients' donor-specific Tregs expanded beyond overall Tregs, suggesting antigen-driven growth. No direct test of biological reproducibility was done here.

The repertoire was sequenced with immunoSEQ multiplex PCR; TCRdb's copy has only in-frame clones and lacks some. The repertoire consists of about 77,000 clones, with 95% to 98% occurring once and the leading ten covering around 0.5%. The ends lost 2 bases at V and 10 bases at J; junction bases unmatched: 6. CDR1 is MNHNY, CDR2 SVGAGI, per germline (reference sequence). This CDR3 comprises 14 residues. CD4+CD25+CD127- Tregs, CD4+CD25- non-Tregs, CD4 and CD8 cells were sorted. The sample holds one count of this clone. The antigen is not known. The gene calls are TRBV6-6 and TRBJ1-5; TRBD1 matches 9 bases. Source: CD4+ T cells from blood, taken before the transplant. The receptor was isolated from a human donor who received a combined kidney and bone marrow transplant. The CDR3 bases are TGTGCCAGCAGTTACGGGACAGGGTCCATACCCCAGCATTTT. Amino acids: CASSYGTGSIPQHF.